This TCR beta chain was obtained from a study of radiation and T cells in renal cell carcinoma. Study conclusions and caveats: No pretreatment tumor biopsies were available for baseline clonotypes.

Time point: blood 4 weeks post-SBRT, at nephrectomy. Regarding treatment: 15 Gy SBRT to primary tumor, nephrectomy 4 weeks later. This CDR3 spans 13 amino acids. Trimming removed 3 bases at V and 6 bases at J, with 10 bases between. CDR1 is SGHRS and CDR2 is YFSETQ in the germline V gene. Sequencing was performed with immunoSEQ multiplex PCR; in TCRdb, only in-frame clones are kept and a portion is missing. The sample consists of tens of thousands of clones, 65% to 80% of them appearing once. Points on this clone: Its antigen is not known.

J is TRBJ2-1 and V is TRBV5-1; the D is unclear. The clonotype originates from a man between 60 and 70 years old with renal cell carcinoma. The sequencing used blood, collected from a patient whose treatment included radiotherapy and nephrectomy. The CDR3 region has the DNA TGCGCCAGCAGCTCCGATCTTAGCAATGAGCAGTTCTTC. Protein sequence: CASSSDLSNEQFF.